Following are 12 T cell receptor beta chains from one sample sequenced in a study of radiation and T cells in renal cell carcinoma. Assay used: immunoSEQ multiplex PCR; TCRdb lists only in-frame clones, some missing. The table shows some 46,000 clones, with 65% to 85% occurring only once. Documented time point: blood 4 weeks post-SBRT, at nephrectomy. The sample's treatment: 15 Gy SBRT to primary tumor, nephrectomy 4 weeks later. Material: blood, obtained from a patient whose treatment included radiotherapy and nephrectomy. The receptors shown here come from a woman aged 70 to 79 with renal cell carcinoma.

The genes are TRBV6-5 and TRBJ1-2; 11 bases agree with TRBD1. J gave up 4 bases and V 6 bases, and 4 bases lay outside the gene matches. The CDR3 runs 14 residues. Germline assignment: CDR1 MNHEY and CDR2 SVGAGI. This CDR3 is CASRGQGVGYGYTF. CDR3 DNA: TGTGCCAGCAGGGGACAGGGGGTTGGCTATGGCTACACCTTC.

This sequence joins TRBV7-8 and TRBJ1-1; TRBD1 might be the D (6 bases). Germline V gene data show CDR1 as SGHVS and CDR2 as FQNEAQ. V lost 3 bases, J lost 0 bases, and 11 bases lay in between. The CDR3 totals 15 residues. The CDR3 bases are TGTGCCAGCAGCTTGCAGGGGCTTTTGAACACTGAAGCTTTCTTT. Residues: CASSLQGLLNTEAFF.

The CDR3: CASSLATSGVSYEQYF. The CDR3, as DNA: TGTGCCAGCAGCTTAGCTACTAGCGGGGTCTCCTACGAGCAGTACTTC. This chain links TRBV7-6 with TRBJ2-7, with 10 bases matching TRBD2. V trimming: 0 bases; J trimming: 0 bases; junction bases outside the gene matches: 2. Germline V gene lookup returns CDR1 SGHVS and CDR2 FNYEAQ. This CDR3 spans 16 amino acids.

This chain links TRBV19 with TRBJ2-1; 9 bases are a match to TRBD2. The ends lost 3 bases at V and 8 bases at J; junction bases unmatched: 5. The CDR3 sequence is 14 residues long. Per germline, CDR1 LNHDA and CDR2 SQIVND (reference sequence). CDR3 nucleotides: TGTGCCAGTAGTATCCAGCGGGGGGACTATGAGCAGTTCTTC. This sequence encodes CASSIQRGDYEQFF.

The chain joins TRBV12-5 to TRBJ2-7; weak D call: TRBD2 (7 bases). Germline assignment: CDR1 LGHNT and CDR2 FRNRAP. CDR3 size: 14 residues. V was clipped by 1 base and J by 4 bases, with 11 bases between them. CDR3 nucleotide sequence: TGTGCTAGTGGTTTGGGGGAGGGGGTTTACGAGCAGTACTTC. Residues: CASGLGEGVYEQYF.

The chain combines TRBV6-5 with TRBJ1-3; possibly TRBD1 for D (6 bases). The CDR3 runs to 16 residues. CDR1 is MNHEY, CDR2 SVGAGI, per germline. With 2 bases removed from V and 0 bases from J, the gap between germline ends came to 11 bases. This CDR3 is CASSYARGGSGNTIYF. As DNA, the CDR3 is TGTGCCAGCAGTTACGCCAGGGGAGGCTCTGGAAACACCATATATTTT.

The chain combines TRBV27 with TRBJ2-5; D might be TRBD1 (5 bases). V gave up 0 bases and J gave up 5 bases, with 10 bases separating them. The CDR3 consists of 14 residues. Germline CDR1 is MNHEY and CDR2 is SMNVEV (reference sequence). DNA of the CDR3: TGTGCCAGCAGTTTATCCCGGAAGGGGGAGACCCAGTACTTC. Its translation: CASSLSRKGETQYF.

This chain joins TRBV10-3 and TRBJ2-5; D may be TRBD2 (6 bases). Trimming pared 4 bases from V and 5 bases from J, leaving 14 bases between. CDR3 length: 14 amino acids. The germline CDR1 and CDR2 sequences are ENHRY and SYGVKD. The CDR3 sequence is CAISVKGGSETQYF. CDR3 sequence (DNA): TGTGCCATCAGTGTAAAGGGAGGCAGTGAGACCCAGTACTTC.

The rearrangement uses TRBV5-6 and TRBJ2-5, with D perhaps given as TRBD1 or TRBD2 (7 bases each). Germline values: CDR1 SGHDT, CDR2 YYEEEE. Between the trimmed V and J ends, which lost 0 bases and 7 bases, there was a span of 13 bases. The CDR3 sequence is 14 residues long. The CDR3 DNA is TGTGCCAGCAGCTTGGTGCAGGGGGGGATGACCCAGTACTTC. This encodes CASSLVQGGMTQYF.

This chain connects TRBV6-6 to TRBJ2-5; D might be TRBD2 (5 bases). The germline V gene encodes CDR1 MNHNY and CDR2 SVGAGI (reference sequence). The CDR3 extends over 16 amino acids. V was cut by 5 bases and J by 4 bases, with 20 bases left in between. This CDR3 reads CASSQLGGNQVETQYF. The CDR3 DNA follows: TGTGCCAGCAGTCAGCTCGGAGGTAACCAGGTAGAGACCCAGTACTTC.

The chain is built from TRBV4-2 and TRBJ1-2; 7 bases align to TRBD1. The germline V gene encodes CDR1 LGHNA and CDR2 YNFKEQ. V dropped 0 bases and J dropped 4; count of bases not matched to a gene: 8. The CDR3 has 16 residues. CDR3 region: CASSQESGGEIYGYTF. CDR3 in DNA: TGTGCCAGCAGCCAAGAATCAGGGGGTGAGATCTATGGCTACACCTTC.

The CDR3 loop reads CASSFQGSQETQYF. The DNA of the CDR3 is TGCGCCAGCAGCTTTCAGGGGTCACAAGAGACCCAGTACTTC. This chain connects TRBV5-1 to TRBJ2-5, with D tentatively TRBD1 (6 bases). The CDR3 totals 14 residues. Trimming left V 2 bases short and J 2 bases short, with 10 bases between. The germline V gene encodes CDR1 SGHRS and CDR2 YFSETQ.